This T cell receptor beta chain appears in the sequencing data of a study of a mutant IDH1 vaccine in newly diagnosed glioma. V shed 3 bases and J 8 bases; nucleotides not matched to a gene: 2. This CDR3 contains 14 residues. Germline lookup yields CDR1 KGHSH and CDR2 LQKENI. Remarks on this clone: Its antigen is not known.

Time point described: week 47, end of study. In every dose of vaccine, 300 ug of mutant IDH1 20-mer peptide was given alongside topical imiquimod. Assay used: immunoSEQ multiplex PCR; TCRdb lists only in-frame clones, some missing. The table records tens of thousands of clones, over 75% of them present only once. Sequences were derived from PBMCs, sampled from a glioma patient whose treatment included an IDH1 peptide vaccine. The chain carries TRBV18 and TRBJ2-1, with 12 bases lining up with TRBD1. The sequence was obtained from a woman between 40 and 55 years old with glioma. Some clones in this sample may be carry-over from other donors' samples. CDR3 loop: CASSPGQGAYEQFF. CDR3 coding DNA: TGTGCCAGCTCACCGGGACAGGGGGCCTATGAGCAGTTCTTC.